This T cell receptor beta chain was retrieved from a study of Graves' ophthalmopathy and Graves' hyperthyroidism. TCR beta CDR3 amplification used RNA transcripts. HTBI primers primed a first-round RT-PCR, and a second-round multiplex PCR followed. TCRdb reanalysed the multiplex PCR reads using MiXCR and keeps one entry per CDR3 protein. The profile covers over 40,000 distinct CDR3 sequences, with over 45% appearing a single time and roughly 21% taken by the ten largest. Germline CDR1 reads MNHEY; CDR2 reads SVGEGT. The CDR3 has 16 amino acids. Trimming at V came to 5 bases and at J to 9 bases, leaving 14 bases not matched to a gene.

The sequence derives from an adult man with Graves' ophthalmopathy. Material: peripheral blood. The rearrangement uses TRBV6-2 or TRBV6-3 and TRBJ2-5, with 11 bases that match TRBD1. In DNA form, the CDR3 reads TGTGCCAGCAGTGTTGGGACAGGGGGTGGCAATCAGCCCCAGTACTTC. It is translated as CASSVGTGGGNQPQYF.